This TCR beta chain is drawn from a study of cytomegalovirus exposure and HLA in healthy donors. This clone was counted only a few times. This PCR relied on a set of 60 Vbeta primers and 13 Jbeta primers. Only in-frame clones appear in the TCRdb table, and some are missing; sequencing was by immunoSEQ multiplex PCR. The profile shows 100,000 to 150,000 clones, roughly 73% of them singletons. This TCR was recovered from a man between 60 and 75 years old in good health and CMV-seropositive. Material: PBMCs.

In DNA form, the CDR3 reads TGTGCCAGCAGCTTGCCGACAGAAAACTATGGCTACACCTTC. This translates into CASSLPTENYGYTF. J is TRBJ1-2 and V is TRBV5-6; D possibly corresponds to TRBD1 (5 bases). The CDR3 runs to 14 residues. The V end was cut by 1 base, the J end by 2 bases, with 9 bases between. Germline V gene lookup returns CDR1 SGHDT and CDR2 YYEEEE.